One and the same sample provided the 15 T cell receptor beta chains below, sequenced in a study of T cells in Graves' hyperthyroidism and ophthalmopathy. It was RNA transcripts that yielded the amplified TCR beta CDR3 regions. Initially, a first-round RT-PCR of the TCR CDR3 employed the HTBI primer set. TCRdb redid the calling of the multiplex PCR reads with MiXCR, one entry per CDR3 protein. The table shows about 610,000 distinct CDR3 sequences, with roughly 50% occurring only once. The sequenced material came from peripheral blood or thyroid tissue (not recorded which). These receptor sequences come from a woman younger than 35 with Graves' hyperthyroidism.

The chain combines TRBV9 with TRBJ1-4; TRBD1 aligns across 9 bases. This CDR3 is built from 15 residues. J lost 7 bases, V lost 0 bases, and 4 bases had no gene match. The germline gives CDR1 SGDLS, CDR2 YYNGEE. CDR3 nucleotides: TGTGCCAGCAGCGTAGGCTCGGGACAGGGTGAAAAACTGTTTTTT. Its translation is CASSVGSGQGEKLFF.

This clonotype appeared many times. The rearrangement links TRBV11-3 to TRBJ1-3; D remains ambiguous. This CDR3 spans 18 amino acids. Germline CDR1 reads SGHNT; CDR2 reads YENEEA. V lost 5 bases and J 2 bases, leaving 22 bases between the germline ends. The CDR3 DNA is TGTGCCAGCAGCACCACCATCTACGACACGGATACTGGAAACACCATATATTTT. Encoded protein: CASSTTIYDTDTGNTIYF.

This chain connects TRBV11-2 to TRBJ2-1; D unclear. V was trimmed by 11 bases and J by 0 bases, leaving 8 bases between them. Germline lookup yields CDR1 SGHAT and CDR2 FQNNGV. The CDR3 is made up of 12 amino acids. The CDR3, as DNA: TGTGCCGGGCTTTTCTCCTACAATGAGCAGTTCTTC. This translates into CAGLFSYNEQFF. Complete variable domain (other parts from reference TRBV11-2 and TRBJ2-1): EAGVAQSPRYKIIEKRQSVAFWCNPISGHATLYWYQQILGQGPKLLIQFQNNGVVDDSQLPKDRFSAERLKGVDSTLKIQPAKLEDSAVYLCAGLFSYNEQFFGPGTRLTVL.

The table lists this clonotype with a count of one. This chain connects TRBV29-1 to TRBJ1-2; the match to TRBD1 covers 10 bases. The V gene end was trimmed by 4 bases and the J gene end by 7 bases; junction bases not matched to a gene: 6. The CDR3 runs 13 residues. The germline V gene has CDR1 SQVTM and CDR2 ANQGSEA. The CDR3 loop is CSVGGQGNGGYTF. DNA of the CDR3: TGCAGCGTTGGGGGACAGGGGAATGGTGGCTACACCTTC.

This clonotype has ten or more counts. This chain connects TRBV3-1 to TRBJ1-5; no reliable D call. V was shortened by 5 bases and J by 11 bases, with 16 bases between the two germline ends. CDR3 length: 13 residues. CDR1 and CDR2 (germline): LGHDT, YNNKEL (reference sequence). The CDR3 sequence: CASSGGWARAQHF. The CDR3 DNA is TGTGCCAGCAGCGGTGGATGGGCGAGGGCCCAGCATTTT. Full variable domain (outside the CDR3, taken from reference TRBV3-1 and TRBJ1-5): DTAVSQTPKYLVTQMGNDKSIKCEQNLGHDTMYWYKQDSKKFLKIMFSYNNKELIINETVPNRFSPKSPDKAHLNLHINSLELGDSAVYFCASSGGWARAQHFGDGTRLSIL.

There are a few counts of this clonotype. This chain connects TRBV7-9 to TRBJ2-7; 7 positions agree with TRBD2. The CDR3 extends over 11 amino acids. Unmatched junction bases numbered 3, after V lost 6 bases and J lost 7 bases. Germline V gene data show CDR1 as SEHNR and CDR2 as FQNEAQ (reference sequence). This CDR3 is CASRGGGEQYF. CDR3 nucleotide sequence: TGTGCCAGCAGGGGGGGAGGGGAGCAGTACTTC.

V gene TRBV19 combines with J gene TRBJ2-5, with 8 bases fitting TRBD2. The CDR3 length is 15 residues. V shed 7 bases and J 4 bases; nucleotides not matched to a gene: 11. Germline V CDR1 and CDR2: LNHDA, SQIVND (reference sequence). Here the CDR3 reads CASNLAGLAGETQYF. The DNA for the CDR3 is TGTGCCAGTAACCTGGCCGGGCTAGCGGGAGAGACCCAGTACTTC.

This clonotype was found once. This CDR3 reads CASSHALGSETQYF. Here the CDR3 DNA reads TGTGCCAGCAGCCACGCGCTGGGATCCGAGACCCAGTACTTC. The chain has TRBV7-6 and TRBJ2-5, with unresolved D. Trimming left V 5 bases short and J 5 bases short, with 15 bases between. There are 14 residues in the CDR3. Germline-derived CDR1 and CDR2 are SGHVS and FNYEAQ. The whole variable domain, remainder taken from reference TRBV7-6 and TRBJ2-5, is GAGVSQSPRYKVTKRGQDVALRCDPISGHVSLYWYRQALGQGPEFLTYFNYEAQQDKSGLPNDRFSAERPEGSISTLTIQRTEQRDSAMYRCASSHALGSETQYFGPGTRLLVL.

This clonotype was counted at least ten times. V and J are TRBV29-1 and TRBJ2-2; 9 bases match TRBD1. The CDR3 totals 16 residues. Germline CDR1 reads SQVTM; CDR2 reads ANQGSEA. The V and J ends lost 1 base and 3 bases, in that order; junction bases with no gene match: 6. CDR3 in DNA: TGCAGCGTTGAAGGGCCGGGACAGGGTTACACCGGGGAGCTGTTTTTT. Protein sequence: CSVEGPGQGYTGELFF.

Turning to this clonotype: A read error may explain this, as a much larger clone is one base away. This chain joins TRBV20-1 and TRBJ2-7; D gene unclear. CDR3 size: 13 residues. Trimming cost V 3 bases and J 0 bases, with 9 bases left between them. Germline-derived CDR1 and CDR2 are DFQATT and SNEGSKA (reference sequence). The CDR3, as DNA: TGCAGTGCTAGCGTTGCAGCCTCCTACGAGCAGTACTTC. Translated, it gives CSASVAASYEQYF.

The rearrangement joins TRBV20-1 to TRBJ2-1; unclear D gene. The CDR3 is 15 amino acids. CDR1 DFQATT and CDR2 SNEGSKA come from the germline V gene (reference sequence). Trimming stripped 3 bases from V and 0 bases from J, with 12 bases between. CDR3 DNA sequence: TGCAGTGCTAGTCTTCCGGCCTCCTCCTACAATGAGCAGTTCTTC. Amino acid sequence: CSASLPASSYNEQFF.

The rearrangement links TRBV6-5 to TRBJ1-3; a weak D match, TRBD1 (6 bases). The germline gives CDR1 MNHEY, CDR2 SVGAGI. V lost 0 bases to trimming and J lost 4 bases, with 16 bases between them. This CDR3 comprises 17 residues. CDR3 residues: CASSYSRDTVGGNTIYF. The DNA for the CDR3 is TGTGCCAGCAGTTACTCCCGGGACACTGTGGGGGGAAACACCATATATTTT.

This clonotype was detected many times. The CDR3 loop reads CASSVAGNYGYTF. CDR3 sequence (DNA): TGTGCCAGCAGCGTAGCGGGGAACTATGGCTACACCTTC. The chain combines TRBV9 with TRBJ1-2; D ambiguous. The CDR3 extends over 13 amino acids. V was trimmed by 0 bases and J by 2 bases, leaving 5 bases between them. Germline loops: CDR1 SGDLS, CDR2 YYNGEE.

This clonotype was recorded at least ten times. This chain links TRBV10-1 with TRBJ1-1; no clear D. The CDR3 extends over 13 amino acids. Germline V CDR1 and CDR2: WNHNN, SYGVQD (reference sequence). Trimming took off 6 bases at V and 5 bases at J, with 13 bases between the two ends. CDR3 nucleotides: TGCGCCAGCAGGTCAGAACGGAGTACTGAAGCTTTCTTT. Translating it yields CASRSERSTEAFF.

The rearrangement links TRBV19 to TRBJ2-4; tentative D call: TRBD2 (7 bases). The CDR3 has 14 amino acids. The V gene lost 5 bases and the J gene lost 8 bases, with 16 bases spanning the gap. Germline CDR1 reads LNHDA; CDR2 reads SQIVND (reference sequence). In DNA form, the CDR3 reads TGTGCCAGTAGTGCGGGGGCAGGGGTGGACATTCAGTACTTC. Translated, it gives CASSAGAGVDIQYF.